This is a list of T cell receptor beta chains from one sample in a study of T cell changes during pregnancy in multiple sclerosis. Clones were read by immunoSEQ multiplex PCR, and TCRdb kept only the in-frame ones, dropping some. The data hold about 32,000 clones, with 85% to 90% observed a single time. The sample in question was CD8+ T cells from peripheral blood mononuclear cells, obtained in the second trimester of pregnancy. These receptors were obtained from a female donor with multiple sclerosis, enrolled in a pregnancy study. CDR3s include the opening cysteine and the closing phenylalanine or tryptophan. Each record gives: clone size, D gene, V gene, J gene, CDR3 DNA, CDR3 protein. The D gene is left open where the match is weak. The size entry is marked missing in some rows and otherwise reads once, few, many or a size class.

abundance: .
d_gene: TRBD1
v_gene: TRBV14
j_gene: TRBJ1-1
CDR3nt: TGTGCCAGCAGCCAAGATCCCTATGGGACAGGGTTTGACACTGAAGCTTTCTTT
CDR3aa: CASSQDPYGTGFDTEAFF

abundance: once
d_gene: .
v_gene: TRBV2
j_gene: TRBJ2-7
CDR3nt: TGTGCCAGTAGGAGCTACGAGCAGTACTTC
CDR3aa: CASRSYEQYF

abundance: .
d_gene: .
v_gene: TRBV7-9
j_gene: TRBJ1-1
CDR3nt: TGTGCCAGCAGCTTAACTTCGGGGGGCAGTGGGAACACTGAAGCTTTCTTT
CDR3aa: CASSLTSGGSGNTEAFF

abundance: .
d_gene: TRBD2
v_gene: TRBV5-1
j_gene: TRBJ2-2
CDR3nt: TGCGCCAGCAGCCCGGTGGGGCGGGGGGGCCAGCAAACCGGGGAGCTGTTTTTT
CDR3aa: CASSPVGRGGQQTGELFF

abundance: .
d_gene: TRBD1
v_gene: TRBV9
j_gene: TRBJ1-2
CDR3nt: TGTGCCAGCAGCGTAAGCGGGACAGGGGGGGATGGCTACACCTTC
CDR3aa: CASSVSGTGGDGYTF

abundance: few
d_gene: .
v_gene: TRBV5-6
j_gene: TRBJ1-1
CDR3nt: TGTGCCAGCAGCTTGGGGGAAGGAGGTCCTGAAGCTTTCTTT
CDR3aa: CASSLGEGGPEAFF

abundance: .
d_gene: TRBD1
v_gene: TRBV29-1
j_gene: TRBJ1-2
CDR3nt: TGCAGCGCTATTGACAGGGTGGTCTATGGCTACACCTTC
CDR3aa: CSAIDRVVYGYTF

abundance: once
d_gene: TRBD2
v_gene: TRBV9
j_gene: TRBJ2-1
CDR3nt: TGTGCCAGCAGCGTAGGGGCTAGCGGGAGCGGGGAGCAGTTCTTC
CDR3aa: CASSVGASGSGEQFF

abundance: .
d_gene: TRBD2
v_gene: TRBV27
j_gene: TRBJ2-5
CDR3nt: TGTGCCAGCAGTCCCTTACAAATCGGAGCGGGGGAAGAGGCCCAGTACTTC
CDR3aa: CASSPLQIGAGEEAQYF

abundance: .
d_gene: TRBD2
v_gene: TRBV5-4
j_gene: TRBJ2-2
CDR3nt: TGTGCCAGCAGTTTAGCGGGAGGGCCCTCCGGGGAGCTGTTTTTT
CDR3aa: CASSLAGGPSGELFF

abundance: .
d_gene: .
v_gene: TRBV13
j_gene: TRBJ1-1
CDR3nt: TGTGCCTCCCAACGGGGGAACACTGAAGCTTTCTTT
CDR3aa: CASQRGNTEAFF

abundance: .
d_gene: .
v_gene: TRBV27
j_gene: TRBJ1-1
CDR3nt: TGTGCCAGCAGTTTAACGGCAGGAACGAACACTGAAGCTTTCTTT
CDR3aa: CASSLTAGTNTEAFF

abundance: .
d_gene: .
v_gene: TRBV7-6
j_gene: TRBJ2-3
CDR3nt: TGTGCCAGCAGTTTAAGGGGGAGCACAGATACGCAGTATTTT
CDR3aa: CASSLRGSTDTQYF

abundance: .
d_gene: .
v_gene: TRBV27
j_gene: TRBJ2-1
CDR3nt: TGTGCCAGCAGTTTGGGGGGGGCGCCGAGTAATGAGCAGTTCTTC
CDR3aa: CASSLGGAPSNEQFF

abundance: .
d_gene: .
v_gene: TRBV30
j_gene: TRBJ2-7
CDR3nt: TGTGCCTGGAGTGTCCCTAGAGCCTACGAGCAGTACTTC
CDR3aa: CAWSVPRAYEQYF

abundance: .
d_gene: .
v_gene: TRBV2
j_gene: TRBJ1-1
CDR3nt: TGTGCCAGCATCCGGGGAGGGCAGGACACTGAAGCTTTCTTT
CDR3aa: CASIRGGQDTEAFF

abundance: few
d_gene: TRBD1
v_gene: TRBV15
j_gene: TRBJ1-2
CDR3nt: TGTGCCACCCGGATAGACAGGGGGACTAACTATGGCTACACCTTC
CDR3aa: CATRIDRGTNYGYTF

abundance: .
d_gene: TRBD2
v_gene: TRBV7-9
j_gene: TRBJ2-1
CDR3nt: TGTGCCAGCAGCTCCATGACTAGCGGGAGCTTTTACAATGAGCAGTTCTTC
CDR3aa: CASSSMTSGSFYNEQFF

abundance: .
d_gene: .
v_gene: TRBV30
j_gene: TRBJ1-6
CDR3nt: TGTGCCTGCCCGGACAAGCCCTATAATTCACCCCTCCACTTT
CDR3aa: CACPDKPYNSPLHF

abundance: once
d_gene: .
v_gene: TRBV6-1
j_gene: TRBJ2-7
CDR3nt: TGTGCCAGCAGTGAAGGGCAGGCCTACGAGCAGTACTTC
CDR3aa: CASSEGQAYEQYF

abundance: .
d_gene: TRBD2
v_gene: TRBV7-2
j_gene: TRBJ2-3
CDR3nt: TGTGCCAGCAGCTTAGAGGGACTAGCGGGATGGAGATCAGATACGCAGTATTTT
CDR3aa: CASSLEGLAGWRSDTQYF

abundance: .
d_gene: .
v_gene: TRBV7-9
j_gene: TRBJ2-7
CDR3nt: TGTGCCAGCAGCTTAGCCGGCGAGCAGTACTTC
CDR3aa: CASSLAGEQYF

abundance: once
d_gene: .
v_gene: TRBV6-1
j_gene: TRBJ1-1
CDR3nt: TGTGCCAGCACCCGACCGGAGGTAAGGGTAGCTTTCTTT
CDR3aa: CASTRPEVRVAFF

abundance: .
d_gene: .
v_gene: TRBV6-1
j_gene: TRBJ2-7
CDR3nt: TGTGCCAGCAGTGAATTACCAGTCTACGAGCAGTACTTC
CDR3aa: CASSELPVYEQYF

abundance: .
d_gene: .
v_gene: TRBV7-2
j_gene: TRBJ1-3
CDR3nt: TGTGCCAGCAGCTTAGAAGGACAGCGCTCTGGAAACACCATATATTTT
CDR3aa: CASSLEGQRSGNTIYF

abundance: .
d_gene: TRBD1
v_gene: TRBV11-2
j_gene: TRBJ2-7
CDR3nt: TGTGCCAGCAGCTTCGTCCCAGGACAGGGTTACAACTCCTACGAGCAGTACTTC
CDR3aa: CASSFVPGQGYNSYEQYF

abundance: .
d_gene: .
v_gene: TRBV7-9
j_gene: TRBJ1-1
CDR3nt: TGTGCCAGCAGCTCCAGGGTTTTGAACACTGAAGCTTTCTTT
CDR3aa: CASSSRVLNTEAFF

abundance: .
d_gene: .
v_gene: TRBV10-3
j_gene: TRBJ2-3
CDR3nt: TGTGCCATCAGTGTTAAGGGGTTTACAGATACGCAGTATTTT
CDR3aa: CAISVKGFTDTQYF

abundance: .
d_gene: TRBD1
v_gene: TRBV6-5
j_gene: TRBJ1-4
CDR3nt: TGTGCCAGCAGTATCGGACAGGGGGTGGAAAAACTGTTTTTT
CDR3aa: CASSIGQGVEKLFF

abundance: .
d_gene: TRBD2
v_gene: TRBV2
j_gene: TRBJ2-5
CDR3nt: TGTGCCAGCAGTGATTCGGCCGATATAGGGCTTAGCGGGATCCTTGAGACCCAGTACTTC
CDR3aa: CASSDSADIGLSGILETQYF

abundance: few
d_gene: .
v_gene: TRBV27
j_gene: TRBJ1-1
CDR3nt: TGTGCCAGCAGTTTTGCGGGCTTGAACACTGAAGCTTTCTTT
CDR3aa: CASSFAGLNTEAFF

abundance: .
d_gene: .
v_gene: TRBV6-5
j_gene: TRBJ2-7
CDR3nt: TGTGCCAGCAGTTACTTTTCGGGTTCCTACGAGCAGTACTTC
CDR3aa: CASSYFSGSYEQYF

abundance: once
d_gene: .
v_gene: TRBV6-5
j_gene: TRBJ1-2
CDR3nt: TGTGCCAGCAGTTACGGTCAGAACTATGGCTACACCTTC
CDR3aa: CASSYGQNYGYTF

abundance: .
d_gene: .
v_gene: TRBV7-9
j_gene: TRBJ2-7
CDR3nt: TGTGCCAGCAGCCTACAGGGTTCCCCCTACGAGCAGTACTTC
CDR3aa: CASSLQGSPYEQYF

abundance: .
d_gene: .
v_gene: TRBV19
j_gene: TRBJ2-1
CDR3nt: TGTGCCAGTAGTATAACCGATACAAGCTACAATGAGCAGTTCTTC
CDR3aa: CASSITDTSYNEQFF

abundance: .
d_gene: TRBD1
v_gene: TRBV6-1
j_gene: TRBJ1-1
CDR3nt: TGTGCCAGCAGCCCCCGGACAGGGGGATACACTGAAGCTTTCTTT
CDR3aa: CASSPRTGGYTEAFF

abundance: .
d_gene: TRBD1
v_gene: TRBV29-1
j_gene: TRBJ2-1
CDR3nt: TGCAGCGCCGAAGGGGACAGGGATTACAATGAGCAGTTCTTC
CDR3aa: CSAEGDRDYNEQFF

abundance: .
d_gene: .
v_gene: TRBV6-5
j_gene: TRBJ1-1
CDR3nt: TGTGCCAGCAGTCGCGATCGGGGCACTGAAGCTTTCTTT
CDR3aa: CASSRDRGTEAFF

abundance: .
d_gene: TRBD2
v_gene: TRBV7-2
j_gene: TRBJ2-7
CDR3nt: TGTGCCAGCAGCTTTAGCGGGATTAGCTCCTACGAGCAGTACTTC
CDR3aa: CASSFSGISSYEQYF

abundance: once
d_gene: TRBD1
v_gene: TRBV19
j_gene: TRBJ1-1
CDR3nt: TGTGCCAGTAGTATAGACAGGGGGCTGGACACTGAAGCTTTCTTT
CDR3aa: CASSIDRGLDTEAFF

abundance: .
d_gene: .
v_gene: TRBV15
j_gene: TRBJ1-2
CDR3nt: TGTGCCACCAGCAGCCGGGACTTTAACTATGGCTACACCTTC
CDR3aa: CATSSRDFNYGYTF

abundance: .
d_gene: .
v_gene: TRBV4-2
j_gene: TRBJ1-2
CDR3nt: TGTGCCAGCAGCCAAGAACGTAAGGGACTCTATGGCTACACCTTC
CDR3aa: CASSQERKGLYGYTF